Listed below are T cell receptor beta chains from one sample, sequenced in a study of blood T cell repertoires in COVID-19. TCRdb's table, derived via immunoSEQ multiplex PCR, lists solely in-frame clones and lacks some. Altogether around 150,000 clones are present, 80% to 90% being singletons, with the ten largest covering approximately 8%. The sequenced material came from peripheral blood. All receptors come from a man in his 60s with acute or convalescent COVID-19. CDR3s leave out the opening cysteine and the closing phenylalanine or tryptophan. The order of the fields is V gene, J gene, CDR3 protein.

V gene: TRBV9
J gene: TRBJ1-6
CDR3 protein: ASSVGSSYNSPLH

V gene: TRBV5-4
J gene: TRBJ2-3
CDR3 protein: ASSFFGRLADTQY

V gene: TRBV6-5
J gene: TRBJ1-4
CDR3 protein: ASSSLGQGSEKLF

V gene: TRBV28
J gene: TRBJ2-3
CDR3 protein: ASSLSPGLGSSTDTQY

V gene: TRBV3-1/TRBV3-2
J gene: TRBJ2-7
CDR3 protein: ASSPPGQSGEQY

V gene: TRBV19
J gene: TRBJ1-3
CDR3 protein: ASSPGGVGNTIY

V gene: TRBV27
J gene: TRBJ1-4
CDR3 protein: ASSLQGHEKLF

V gene: TRBV28
J gene: TRBJ1-5
CDR3 protein: ASRKGEWAQH

V gene: TRBV10-3
J gene: TRBJ2-7
CDR3 protein: AISESFEQY

V gene: TRBV4-2
J gene: TRBJ2-5
CDR3 protein: ASSQDRERTQY

V gene: TRBV5-1
J gene: TRBJ1-1
CDR3 protein: ASSLPGTGNTEAF

V gene: TRBV3-1/TRBV3-2
J gene: TRBJ2-7
CDR3 protein: ASSITASGEQY

V gene: TRBV24-1
J gene: TRBJ2-7
CDR3 protein: ATSDRRGQEQY

V gene: TRBV28
J gene: TRBJ1-2
CDR3 protein: ASIAQRGYGYT

V gene: TRBV6-2/TRBV6-3
J gene: TRBJ2-3
CDR3 protein: ASSYAGTDTQY

V gene: TRBV5-1
J gene: TRBJ2-2
CDR3 protein: ASSLGEGAAPGELF

V gene: TRBV28
J gene: TRBJ2-7
CDR3 protein: ASSYLGTGTY

V gene: TRBV2
J gene: TRBJ1-1
CDR3 protein: ASSGDRGLKTEAF

V gene: TRBV11-2
J gene: TRBJ1-1
CDR3 protein: ASSLEVGTEAF

V gene: TRBV6-5
J gene: TRBJ2-5
CDR3 protein: ASSYSLAGQETQY

V gene: TRBV6-6
J gene: TRBJ1-1
CDR3 protein: ASGWAGTEAF

V gene: TRBV5-5
J gene: TRBJ2-7
CDR3 protein: ASRPLSSSYEQY

V gene: TRBV5-4
J gene: TRBJ2-3
CDR3 protein: ASSSFRGRTDTQY

V gene: TRBV28
J gene: TRBJ1-5
CDR3 protein: ASSLGDYPNQPQH

V gene: TRBV18
J gene: TRBJ2-1
CDR3 protein: ASSPQGDSYNEQF

V gene: TRBV28
J gene: TRBJ1-5
CDR3 protein: ASSPLAAGAQPQH

V gene: TRBV11-2
J gene: TRBJ1-2
CDR3 protein: ASRAPGQGAGYYGYT

V gene: TRBV5-5
J gene: TRBJ1-1
CDR3 protein: ASSLFDRMNTEAF

V gene: TRBV7-2
J gene: TRBJ2-3
CDR3 protein: ASSLRGADTQY